This T cell receptor beta chain derives from a study of Tregs in tolerant kidney transplant recipients. Sequencing used immunoSEQ multiplex PCR; TCRdb keeps in-frame clones, though not all of them. There are 55,000 to 75,000 clones in the sample; about 87% occur only once, and more than 3% lies in the top ten. The nonmyeloablative bone marrow transplants came from related graft donors, with transient mixed chimerism. This CDR3 is built from 15 residues. Germline loops: CDR1 SGHVS, CDR2 FNYEAQ. With V trimmed by 5 bases and J by 1 base, 3 bases remained unmatched. This sequence originates from a human patient who received a combined kidney and bone marrow transplant. Some T cells may originate from the graft donor. The rearrangement links TRBV7-6 to TRBJ2-1, with 9 bases identical to TRBD1. The sample consisted of CD4+ T cells from blood (PBMCs), taken 6 months after the transplant. The CDR3 protein is CASSQTGGSYNEQFF. The CDR3 nucleotides read TGTGCCAGCAGCCAGACAGGGGGGTCCTACAATGAGCAGTTCTTC.